This TCR beta chain emerged from a study of human T cells and chemical hapten exposure (dated by TCRdb to the early 2020s). As for the study more broadly: For sensitization, 2% DPC in acetone was applied to a roughly 2 cm by roughly 2 cm area of upper inner arm skin. Throughout the roughly 23-week study period, patients were also given weekly therapeutic DPC doses on the scalp. Patch testing was performed on the upper back with Finn chambers containing 0.01% DPC, and the patch tests were scored after 6 days according to International Contact Dermatitis Research Group standards. About 27 alopecia patients gave blood for TCR sequencing at one to four time points (pre-sensitization, 2, 6 and 24 weeks). Libraries were combined into a pool for sequencing, and differences in TCR yield between samples came mainly from small differences in library volumes within the pool. Peripheral blood TCR repertoire changes were tracked in vivo in alopecia patients during primary and secondary sensitization to the hapten diphenylcyclopropenone (DPC). Both TCR alpha and TCR beta chains were sequenced from each blood RNA sample. Blood samples were taken from patients before sensitization (week 0) and at 2, 6 and about 24 weeks after DPC sensitization. The mostly female patient cohort included alopecia areata with under or over 50% scalp involvement, alopecia totalis and alopecia universalis. Study-wide findings and limitations: Repeated subsampling changed both the strength of the expansion versus patch-test correlation and the threshold at which the correlation became significant. Expanded TCRs formed significantly more large CDR3 similarity clusters than pre-sensitization or healthy control sets, consistent with antigen-driven responses. Patch test score was positively correlated with the number of PT1 expanded TCRs, with significance at thresholds 8, 16 and 32 but not at 4. The number of TCRs above 1 in 1000 frequency did not change with DPC sensitization; there was no evidence of global repertoire structure alterations. All patients had alopecia, a presumed autoimmune disease, so their immune response might differ from that of healthy individuals.

Libraries were constructed by RACE. Reads for this sample came from a NextSeq 500. Library preparation attached unique molecular identifiers to individual cDNA molecules for quantitative, reproducible TCR counting. Concerning the study's data processing: The median number of TCRs per sample was approximately 93,000, ranging from about 20,000 to 750,000. The Decombinator software suite was used to annotate V, J and CDR3 in the TCR reads. For PS versus PT1 abundance plots, all samples were subsampled to the same number of TCRs (28,000). TCRs were defined as expanded if absent before sensitization and observed at least eight times at the 2-week time point. The public reads were reprocessed in TCRdb via fastp at Q25 and MiXCR, keeping in-frame beta chains. Every entry covers one CDR3 protein and lists the most common genes and DNA from its rows. TCRdb, not the authors, supplied the V and J calls. Recorded for this sample are roughly 38,000 distinct CDR3 sequences; 8% to 9.5% of them occurred a single time. The ten largest clones represent 20% to 30% of the sample.

The sample holds many counts of this clonotype. The specificity of this receptor is unknown. No clone much larger than this one lies a single base away; base qualities are absent. The time point label on this specimen signifies: patch test 3, about 24 weeks after DPC sensitization. Explained via the paper, the treatment or condition label denotes: therapeutic diphenylcyclopropenone sensitization with weekly scalp DPC. Total RNA was extracted from unfractionated whole blood that had been collected in Tempus Blood RNA tubes. At each patch-test visit, blood was drawn before the patch test was applied. Patients were considered eligible if aged 18 to 70, diagnosed with alopecia and deemed suitable for DPC therapy, and patients were excluded if pregnant. V trim: 3 bases; J trim: 7 bases; unmatched bases: 10. As encoded in the germline V gene, CDR1 is SGHRS while CDR2 is YFSETQ. Reading from cysteine to phenylalanine, the CDR3 counts 16 amino acids. Only CDR3 DNA is held: 48 bases, read in frame from base 1.

The sequence is built from TRBV5-1 and TRBJ2-2, with 9 bases aligning to TRBD1. The sequencing used whole blood, collected in connection with sensitization to the hapten diphenylcyclopropenone (DPC). The sequence was obtained from a man between 45 and 60 years old with alopecia areata. Some clones in this sample may be carry-over from other donors' samples. The sequence in DNA is TGCGCCAGCAGCTCCCCCGGGACAGGGATGATCGGGGAGCTGTTTTTT. It specifies CASSSPGTGMIGELFF.